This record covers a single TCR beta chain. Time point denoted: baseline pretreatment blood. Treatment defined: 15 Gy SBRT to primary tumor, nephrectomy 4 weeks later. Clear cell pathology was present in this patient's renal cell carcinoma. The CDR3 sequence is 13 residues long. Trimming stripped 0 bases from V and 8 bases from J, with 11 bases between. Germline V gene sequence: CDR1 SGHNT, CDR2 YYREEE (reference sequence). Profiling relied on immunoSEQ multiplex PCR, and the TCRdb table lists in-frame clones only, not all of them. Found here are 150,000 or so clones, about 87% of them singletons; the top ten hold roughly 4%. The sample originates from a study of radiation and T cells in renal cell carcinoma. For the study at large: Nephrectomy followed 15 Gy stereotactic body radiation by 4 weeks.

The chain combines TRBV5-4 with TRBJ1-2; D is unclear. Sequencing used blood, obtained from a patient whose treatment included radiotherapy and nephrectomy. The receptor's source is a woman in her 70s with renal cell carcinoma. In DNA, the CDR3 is TGTGCCAGCAGCTTGGCAGCTCTTGGGGGCTACACCTTC. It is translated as CASSLAALGGYTF.